The TCR beta chain described here comes from a study of CD8 T cells in Susac syndrome. Random hexamers served to reverse transcribe about 0.5 to 1 ug RNA. The TCR beta CDR3 was amplified by immunoSEQ multiplex PCR across 54 Vbeta, 13 Jbeta. TCRdb called the immunoSEQ multiplex PCR reads again in MiXCR, with one record for every CDR3 protein. Seen here are about 180,000 distinct CDR3 sequences, 94% observed once, and the top ten hold roughly 0.12%. The germline V gene has CDR1 SEHNR and CDR2 FQNEAQ (reference sequence). Trimming shortened V by 4 bases and J by 9 bases, and 13 bases separated the two germline ends. The CDR3 runs to 13 residues. The Susac syndrome patients fit the recently defined diagnostic criteria for definite or probable disease. While CD8+ and CD4+ T cells were isolated negatively, TEMRA cells were enriched by FACS.

The rearrangement joins TRBV7-9 to TRBJ2-4, with a tentative D call TRBD1 (6 bases). Material: CD4+ T cells from PBMCs. This clonotype was sampled from a human donor with Susac syndrome. The CDR3 reads CASSWDTRGIQYF. In nucleotides, the CDR3 is TGTGCCAGCAGCTGGGACACAAGGGGCATTCAGTACTTC.